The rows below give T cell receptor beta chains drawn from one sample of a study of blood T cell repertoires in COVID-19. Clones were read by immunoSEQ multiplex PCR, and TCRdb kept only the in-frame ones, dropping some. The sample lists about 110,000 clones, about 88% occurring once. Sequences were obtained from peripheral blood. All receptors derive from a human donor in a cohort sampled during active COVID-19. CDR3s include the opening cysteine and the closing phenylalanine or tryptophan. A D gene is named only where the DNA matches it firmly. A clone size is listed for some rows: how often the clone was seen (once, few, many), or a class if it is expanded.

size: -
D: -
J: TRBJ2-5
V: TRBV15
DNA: TGTGCCACCAGCAGAGATCGAGGGACAAACCAAGAGACCCAGTACTTC
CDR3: CATSRDRGTNQETQYF

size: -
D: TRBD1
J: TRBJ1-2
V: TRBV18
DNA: TGTGCCAGCTCACCAAGGTTGGACAGGGGCTATGGCTACACCTTC
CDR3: CASSPRLDRGYGYTF

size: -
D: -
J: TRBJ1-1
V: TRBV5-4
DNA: TGTGCCAGCAGCTTGGAGGGGGACGGTGAAGCTTTCTTT
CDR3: CASSLEGDGEAFF

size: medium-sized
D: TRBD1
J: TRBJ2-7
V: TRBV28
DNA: TGTGCCAGCAGTACACAGGGGCGATCCTACGAGCAGTACTTC
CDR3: CASSTQGRSYEQYF

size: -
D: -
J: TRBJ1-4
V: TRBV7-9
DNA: TGTGCCAGCAGCCCGCCCCAGGCCGAAATGAGCGAAAAACTGTTTTTT
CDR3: CASSPPQAEMSEKLFF

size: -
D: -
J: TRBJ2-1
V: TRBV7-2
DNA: TGTGCCAGCAGCTCACGGCGCGGGGACTCCTACAATGAGCAGTTCTTC
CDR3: CASSSRRGDSYNEQFF

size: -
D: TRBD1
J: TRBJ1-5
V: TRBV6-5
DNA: TGTGCCAGCAGAAAGGGACAGGGCAATCAGCCCCAGCATTTT
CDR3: CASRKGQGNQPQHF

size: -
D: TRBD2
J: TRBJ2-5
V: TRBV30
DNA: TGTGCCTGGACGACTAGCGGGACATTTCAAGAGACCCAGTACTTC
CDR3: CAWTTSGTFQETQYF

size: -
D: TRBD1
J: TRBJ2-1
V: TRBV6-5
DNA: TGTGCCAGCATGCGGGACAGGTGGGGTTATGAGCAGTTCTTC
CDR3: CASMRDRWGYEQFF

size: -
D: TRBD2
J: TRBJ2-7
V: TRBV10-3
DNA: TGTGCCATCAGCCAACTAGCGGGAGGTTCCTACGAGCAGTACTTC
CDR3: CAISQLAGGSYEQYF

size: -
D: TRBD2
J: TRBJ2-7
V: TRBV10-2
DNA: TGCGCCAGCACCGCTAGCGGGAGGAGGCACGAGCAGTACTTC
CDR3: CASTASGRRHEQYF

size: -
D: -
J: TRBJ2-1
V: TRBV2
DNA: TGTGCCAGCAGAATTTCGGGAAACAATGAGCAGTTCTTC
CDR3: CASRISGNNEQFF

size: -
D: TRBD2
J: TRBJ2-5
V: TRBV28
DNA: TGTGCCAGCAGTTCCCCATCGGGCGGGGGGACAAGAGAGACCCAGTACTTC
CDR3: CASSSPSGGGTRETQYF

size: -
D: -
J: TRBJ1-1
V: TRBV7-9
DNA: TGTGCCAGCAGCTCGACGGGACTTCCCAACACTGAAGCTTTCTTT
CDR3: CASSSTGLPNTEAFF

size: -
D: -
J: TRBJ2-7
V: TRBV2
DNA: TGTGCCAGCAGTGTAAGTCCCGGGCAGTACTTC
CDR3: CASSVSPGQYF

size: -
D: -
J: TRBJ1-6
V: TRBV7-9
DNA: TGTGCCAGCAGCTTAACAGCCAGCTCCTATAATTCACCCCTCCACTTT
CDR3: CASSLTASSYNSPLHF

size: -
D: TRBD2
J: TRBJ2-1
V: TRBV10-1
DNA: TGCGCCAGCAGTGAGTCGAGACTAGCGGGAGGGGATGAGCAGTTCTTC
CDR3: CASSESRLAGGDEQFF

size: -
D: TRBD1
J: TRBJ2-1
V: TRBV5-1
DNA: TGCGCCAGCAGCCCGACAGGGGTTGGGTACAATGAGCAGTTCTTC
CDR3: CASSPTGVGYNEQFF

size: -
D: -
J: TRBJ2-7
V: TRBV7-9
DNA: TGTGCCAGCAGCTCTTACCGGGACTCTTCAATTTACGAGCAGTACTTC
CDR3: CASSSYRDSSIYEQYF

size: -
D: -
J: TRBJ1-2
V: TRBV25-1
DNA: TGTGCCAGCAGTGCCCCAACAGGGACCTATGGCTACACCTTC
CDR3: CASSAPTGTYGYTF

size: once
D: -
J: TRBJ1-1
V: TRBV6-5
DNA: TGTGCCAGCAGCCGGAGTCGGGAAGCTTTCTTT
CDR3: CASSRSREAFF

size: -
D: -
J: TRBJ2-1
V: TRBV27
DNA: TGTGCCAGTCACCAATCTAGCATTAGGCACAATGAGCAGTTCTTC
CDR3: CASHQSSIRHNEQFF

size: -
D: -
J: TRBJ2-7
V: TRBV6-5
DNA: TGTGCCAGCAGGGACCTCGGGGTCACGCAGTACTTC
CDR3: CASRDLGVTQYF

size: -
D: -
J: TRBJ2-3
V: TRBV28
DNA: TGTGCCAGCAGTCATGGGGGGGCGGGGAGCACAGATACGCAGTATTTT
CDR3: CASSHGGAGSTDTQYF

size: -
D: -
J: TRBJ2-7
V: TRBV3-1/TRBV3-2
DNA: TGTGCCAGCAGCCAATCGGGCTACGAGCAGTACTTC
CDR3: CASSQSGYEQYF

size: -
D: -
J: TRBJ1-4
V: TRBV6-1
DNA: TGTGCCAGCAGTGAAGGTGGCGGCAGAGAAAAACTGTTTTTT
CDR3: CASSEGGGREKLFF

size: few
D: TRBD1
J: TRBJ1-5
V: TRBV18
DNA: TGTGCCAGCTCAAGTAGACAGGGCTCGAATCAGCCCCAGCATTTT
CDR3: CASSSRQGSNQPQHF

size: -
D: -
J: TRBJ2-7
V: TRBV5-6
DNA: TGTGCCAGCAGCTACCGAGCCTACGAGCAGTACTTC
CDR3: CASSYRAYEQYF

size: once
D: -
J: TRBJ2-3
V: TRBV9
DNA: TGTGCCAGCAGCGTAGAGCGGGCGGGCACAGATACGCAGTATTTT
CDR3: CASSVERAGTDTQYF

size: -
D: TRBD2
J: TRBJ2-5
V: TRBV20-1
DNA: TGCAGTGCTAGTACTAGCGGGGGACGTCCTCGAACCCAGTACTTC
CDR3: CSASTSGGRPRTQYF

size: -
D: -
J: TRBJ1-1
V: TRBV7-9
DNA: TGTGCCAGCAGCGCGGTAGCGAACACTGAAGCTTTCTTT
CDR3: CASSAVANTEAFF

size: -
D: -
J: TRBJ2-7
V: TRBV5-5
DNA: TGTGCCAGCAGCCTCTCAAGCTCCCCCTACGAGCAGTACTTC
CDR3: CASSLSSSPYEQYF

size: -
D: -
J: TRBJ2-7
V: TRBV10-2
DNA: TGCGCCAGCTTGAGAGCCTACGAGCAGTACTTC
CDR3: CASLRAYEQYF

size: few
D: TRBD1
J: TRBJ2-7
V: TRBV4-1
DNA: TGCGCCAGCAGGGGACAGGGAGGGTCTAATGAGCAGTACTTC
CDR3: CASRGQGGSNEQYF

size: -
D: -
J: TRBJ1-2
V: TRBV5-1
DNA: TGCGCCAGCAGCGAACAGGGTTACTATGGCTACACCTTC
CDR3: CASSEQGYYGYTF

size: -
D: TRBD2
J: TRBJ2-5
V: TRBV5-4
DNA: TGTGCCAGCAGCGTCCCGGCTAGCGGGGAAGAGACCCAGTACTTC
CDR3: CASSVPASGEETQYF

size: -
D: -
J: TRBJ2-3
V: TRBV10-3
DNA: TGTGCCATCAGTGAGTCGAAGGGCGCAGGGAGCACAGATACGCAGTATTTT
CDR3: CAISESKGAGSTDTQYF

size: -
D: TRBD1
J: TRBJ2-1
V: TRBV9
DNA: TGTGCCAGCAGCCCGGACAGGTTGCATGAGCAGTTCTTC
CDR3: CASSPDRLHEQFF

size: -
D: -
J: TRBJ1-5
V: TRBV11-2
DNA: TGTGCCAGCAGCCCCTTGGGGGGACCCATTAGCAATCAGCCCCAGCATTTT
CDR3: CASSPLGGPISNQPQHF

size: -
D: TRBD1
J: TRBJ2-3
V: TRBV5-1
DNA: TGCGCCAGCAGGCTACAGGGGGCGCAAAGGGATACGCAGTATTTT
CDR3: CASRLQGAQRDTQYF

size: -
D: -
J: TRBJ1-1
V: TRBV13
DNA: TGTGCCAGCAGCACATCGGACACCAGTCAGTCGGAAGCTTTCTTT
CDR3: CASSTSDTSQSEAFF

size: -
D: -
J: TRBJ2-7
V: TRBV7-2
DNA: TGTGCCAGCAGCCTCCTTGGCGGGGCCTACGAGCAGTACTTC
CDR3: CASSLLGGAYEQYF

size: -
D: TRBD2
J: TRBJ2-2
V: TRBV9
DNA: TGTGCCAGCAGCGCCCGACAAGCGGGAGGTAGCGGGGAGCTGTTTTTT
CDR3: CASSARQAGGSGELFF

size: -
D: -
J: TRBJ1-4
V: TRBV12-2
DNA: TGTGCAAGTCGTTCCGGACAGTTTAATGAAAAACTGTTTTTT
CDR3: CASRSGQFNEKLFF

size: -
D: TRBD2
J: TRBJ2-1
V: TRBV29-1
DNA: TGCAGCGTCGGACTAGCGGGAGGGCCGCTTACAATGAGGCAGTTCTTC
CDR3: CSVGLAGGPLTMRQFF

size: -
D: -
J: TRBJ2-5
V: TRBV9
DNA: TGTGCCAGCAGCGAATCGGGAAGGGAGACCCAGTACTTC
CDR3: CASSESGRETQYF

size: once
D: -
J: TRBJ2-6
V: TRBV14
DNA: TGTGCCAGCAGCCACCACAGCTCTGGGGCCAACGTCCTGACTTTC
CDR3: CASSHHSSGANVLTF

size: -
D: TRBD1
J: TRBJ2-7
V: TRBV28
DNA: TGTGCCAGCAGTACCTGGACAGGGGTCGGGGAGCAGTACTTC
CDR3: CASSTWTGVGEQYF

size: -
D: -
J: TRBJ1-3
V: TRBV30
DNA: TGTGCCTGGGCTCTAAGAAACACCATATATTTT
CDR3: CAWALRNTIYF

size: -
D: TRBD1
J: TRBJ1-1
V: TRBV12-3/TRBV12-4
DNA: TGTGCCAGCAAACAGGGGTACGCTGAAGCTTTCTTT
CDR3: CASKQGYAEAFF

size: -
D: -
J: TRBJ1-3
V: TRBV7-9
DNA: TGTGCCAGCAGCTTAGGGATGCCGGGACAAGGAAACACCATATATTTT
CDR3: CASSLGMPGQGNTIYF

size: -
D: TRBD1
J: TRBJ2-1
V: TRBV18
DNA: TGTGCCAGCTCACCACTACGGGACAGGGGTTACAATGAGCAGTTCTTC
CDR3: CASSPLRDRGYNEQFF

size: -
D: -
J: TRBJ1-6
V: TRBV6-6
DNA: TGTGCCAGCGGGGGGGACGGCTATAATTCACCCCTCCACTTT
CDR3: CASGGDGYNSPLHF

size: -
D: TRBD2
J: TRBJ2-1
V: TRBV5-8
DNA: TGTGCCAGCAGCTTGCCTAGCGGGGGTACTTTGTACAATGAGCAGTTCTTC
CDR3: CASSLPSGGTLYNEQFF

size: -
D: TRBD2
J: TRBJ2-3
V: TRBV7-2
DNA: TGTGCCAGCAGCTTAGGAGCGGGGGGGCCTGATACGCAGTATTTT
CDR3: CASSLGAGGPDTQYF